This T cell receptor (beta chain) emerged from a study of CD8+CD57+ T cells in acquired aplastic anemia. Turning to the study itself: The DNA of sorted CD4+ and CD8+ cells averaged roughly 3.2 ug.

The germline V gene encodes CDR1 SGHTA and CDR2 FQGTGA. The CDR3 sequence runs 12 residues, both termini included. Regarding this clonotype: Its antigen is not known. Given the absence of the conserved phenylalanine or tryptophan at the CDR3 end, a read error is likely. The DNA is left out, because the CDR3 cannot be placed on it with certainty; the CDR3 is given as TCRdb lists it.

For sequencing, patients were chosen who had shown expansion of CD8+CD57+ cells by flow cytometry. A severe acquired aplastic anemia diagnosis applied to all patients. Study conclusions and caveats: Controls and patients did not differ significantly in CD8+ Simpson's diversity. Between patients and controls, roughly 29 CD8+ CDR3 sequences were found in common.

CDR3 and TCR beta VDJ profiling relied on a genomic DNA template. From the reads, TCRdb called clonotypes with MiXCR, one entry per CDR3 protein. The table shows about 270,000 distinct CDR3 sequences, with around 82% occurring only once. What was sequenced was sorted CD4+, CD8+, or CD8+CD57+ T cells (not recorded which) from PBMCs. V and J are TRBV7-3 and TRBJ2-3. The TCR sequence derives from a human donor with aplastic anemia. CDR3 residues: CASSLGCDTEYV.